Reported below is one T cell receptor beta chain. The sample comes from a study of blood T cells in healthy people across ages. Germline loops: CDR1 MDHEN, CDR2 SYDVKM. V was trimmed by 5 bases and J by 0 bases, leaving 14 bases between them. The CDR3 has 16 residues. Combining a sample-barcoded 5' primer with a J-beta primer mix, a second PCR ran for roughly 7 to 12 cycles. TCRdb passed the 5' RACE reads through MiXCR, listing each CDR3 protein once. The sample contains fewer than 1.5 million distinct CDR3 sequences, roughly 40% of which appear only once. This receptor was taken from a woman aged 18-29 years in good health. This chain joins TRBV28 and TRBJ1-5; D unresolved. Material: blood. CDR3 sequence: CASSQETGFSNQPQHF. The CDR3 nucleotides read TGTGCCAGCAGTCAGGAGACGGGTTTTAGCAATCAGCCCCAGCATTTT.